This T cell receptor beta chain was sequenced during a study of cytomegalovirus exposure and HLA in healthy donors. The overall study: Caucasian-associated ancestry cluster membership applied to 75% to 85% of 398 genotyped donors. Overall study results and limits: In an earlier analysis, most TCR beta V segments were productive about 90% or about 30% of the time.

On this clone: Its antigen is still unknown.

The study ran its PCR with 60 Vbeta and 13 Jbeta primers. TCRdb's table, derived via immunoSEQ multiplex PCR, lists solely in-frame clones and lacks some. The data contain some 120,000 clones, around 80% of them singletons. The sequence came from a woman under 30 in good health and CMV-seropositive. Sequencing was performed on PBMCs.

CDR3 sequence reads: CSVVEAGQGPRAQYF. In DNA form, the CDR3 reads TGCAGCGTTGTGGAGGCGGGACAGGGCCCCAGGGCCCAGTACTTC. The J gene is TRBJ2-5, the V gene TRBV29-1, with 9 bases aligning to TRBD1. Germline V CDR1 and CDR2: SQVTM, ANQGSEA. V lost 4 bases, J lost 9 bases, and 15 bases stayed unmatched. The CDR3 runs 15 residues.